This TCR beta chain was found in a study of radiation and T cells in renal cell carcinoma. As to time point: blood 4 weeks post-SBRT, at nephrectomy. Treatment denoted: 15 Gy SBRT to primary tumor, nephrectomy 4 weeks later. Only in-frame clones appear in the TCRdb table, and some are missing; sequencing was by immunoSEQ multiplex PCR. This sample carries 120,000 to 150,000 clones, 80% to 90% of them seen once, and the ten largest clones take around 17%. In this sample, this clone turned up a few times. This receptor was obtained from a woman between 50 and 59 years old with renal cell carcinoma. Source: blood, taken from a patient whose treatment included radiotherapy and nephrectomy.

CDR3: CASSFSSGANVLTF. In nucleotides, the CDR3 is TGTGCCAGCAGTTTTTCGTCAGGGGCCAACGTCCTGACTTTC. This sequence joins TRBV27 and TRBJ2-6; D uncertain. Germline CDR1 is MNHEY and CDR2 is SMNVEV (reference sequence). V was shortened by 3 bases and J by 4 bases, with 7 bases between the two germline ends. This CDR3 has 14 residues.